The present TCR beta chain was sequenced within a study of T-cell reconstitution after alpha-beta-depleted transplantation in children. The CDR3 is 13 amino acids. V gave up 2 bases and J gave up 5 bases, with 7 bases separating them. Per the germline V gene, CDR1 is SGHTA and CDR2 is FQGNSA. This clonotype came up many times. The antigen is unknown. A much larger clonotype is one base distant, so this may be a read error. Molecular barcoding with unique molecular identifiers was used for the TCRbeta library. TCRdb analysed the PCR reads with MiXCR anew, one entry per CDR3 protein. The table has hundreds of thousands of distinct CDR3 sequences, 7.5% to 9.5% seen once. Findings and caveats of the study: Some patients' high day-60 TCRbeta diversity was traced to surviving recipient T cells and thymic progenitors. At one year after transplant, newly produced T cells mostly accounted for T-cell counts and diversity.

J is TRBJ1-5 and V is TRBV7-2, with D possibly matching TRBD1 (6 bases). This clonotype originated in a male patient between 5 and 17 years old who had a stem cell transplant for acute lymphoblastic leukemia, so the T cells may come from the graft donor. Sequences were derived from PBMCs, mostly from graft donor cells, sampled 180 days after TCRalphabeta/CD19-depleted stem cell transplant. The CDR3 DNA follows: TGTGCCAGCAGCTTAAAGGGGGATCAGCCCCAGCATTTT. Its protein is CASSLKGDQPQHF.